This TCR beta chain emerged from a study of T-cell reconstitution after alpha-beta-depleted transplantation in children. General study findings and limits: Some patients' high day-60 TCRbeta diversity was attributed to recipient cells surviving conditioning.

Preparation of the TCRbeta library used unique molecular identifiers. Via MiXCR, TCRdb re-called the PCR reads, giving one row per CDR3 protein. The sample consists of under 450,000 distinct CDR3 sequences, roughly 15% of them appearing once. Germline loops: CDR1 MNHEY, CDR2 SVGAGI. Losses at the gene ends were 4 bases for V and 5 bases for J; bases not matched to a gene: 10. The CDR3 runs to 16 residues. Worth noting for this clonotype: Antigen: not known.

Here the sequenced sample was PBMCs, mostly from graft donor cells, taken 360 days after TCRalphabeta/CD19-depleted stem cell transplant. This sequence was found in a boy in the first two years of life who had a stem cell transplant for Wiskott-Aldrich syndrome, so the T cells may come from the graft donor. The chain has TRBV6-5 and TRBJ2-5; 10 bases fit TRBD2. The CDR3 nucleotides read TGTGCCAGCAGTTCCACGGTAGCGGGGGGCCGGGAGACCCAGTACTTC. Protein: CASSSTVAGGRETQYF.